This T cell receptor beta chain was documented in a study of blood T cell repertoires in COVID-19. As for the study in general: Spain, Italy and the United States supplied samples that represented acute and convalescent COVID-19.

In the authors' methods: Amplification of reference gene primers was used by the study to estimate nucleated cell counts. The protocol was immunoSEQ multiplex PCR, while the TCRdb copy is restricted to in-frame clones and leaves out a portion. The D gene and trimming were derived from the DNA, and the V and J assignments and clone size from that table. Here the sample spans tens of thousands of clones, roughly nine tenths being singletons. Germline loops: CDR1 SGHTS, CDR2 YDEGEE. Trimming removed 4 bases from V and 1 base from J, with 19 bases in between. CDR3 length: 17 residues. The V gene is TRBV5-8, the J gene TRBJ2-3; D may be TRBD2 (6 bases). The specimen sequenced was peripheral blood. The sequence was obtained from a woman aged 45-65 years with active COVID-19. CDR3 sequence reads: CASSPGLSPPRTDTQYF. The CDR3 DNA reads TGTGCCAGCAGCCCGGGACTTTCCCCCCCGCGCACAGATACGCAGTATTTT.